The 29 T cell receptor beta chains below were found in one sample sequenced in a study of memory B cells and T cells in multiple sclerosis. Sequencing was performed with immunoSEQ multiplex PCR; in TCRdb, only in-frame clones are kept and a portion is missing. The sample contains about 14,000 clones, roughly three quarters of which appear only once. The sequencing input was memory (CD45RO+) CD4+ T cells from blood. The receptor set was obtained from a human donor with multiple sclerosis.

This chain uses TRBV6-5 with TRBJ1-6; D perhaps matches TRBD1 (5 bases). CDR3 size: 15 residues. V was shortened by 3 bases and J by 10 bases, with 16 bases between the two germline ends. Germline V gene lookup returns CDR1 MNHEY and CDR2 SVGAGI. The CDR3 DNA reads as TGTGCCAGCAGTTATAAGGGCAGGGTGGACTCACCCCTCCACTTT. Its protein is CASSYKGRVDSPLHF.

This clone was recorded once. This chain connects TRBV7-6 to TRBJ2-3; TRBD2 aligns across 15 bases. The CDR3 is made up of 16 amino acids. After removal of 4 bases from V and 3 bases from J, the junction contained 2 bases not matched to a gene. The germline gives CDR1 SGHVS, CDR2 FNYEAQ. CDR3 DNA: TGTGCCAGCAGCTCCGGACTAGCGGGAGGGACAGATACGCAGTATTTT. Its translation: CASSSGLAGGTDTQYF.

This clone was counted a few times. The gene calls are TRBV5-1 and TRBJ2-3, with 14 bases aligning to TRBD2. Germline-derived CDR1 and CDR2 are SGHRS and YFSETQ. The CDR3 is made up of 21 amino acids. Unmatched junction bases numbered 15, after V lost 3 bases and J lost 0 bases. CDR3: CASSSDRTSGGLRRSTDTQYF. CDR3 in DNA: TGCGCCAGCAGCTCGGACCGGACTAGCGGGGGGCTCAGAAGGAGCACAGATACGCAGTATTTT.

In this sample, this clone turned up once. The chain joins TRBV30 to TRBJ2-5; 8 bases map to TRBD2. V was clipped by 1 base and J by 1 base; unmatched bases: 2. Germline loops: CDR1 GTSNPN, CDR2 SVGIG (reference sequence). The CDR3 runs 14 residues. CDR3 DNA: TGTGCCTGGAGTGAGGGACTAGTCCAAGAGACCCAGTACTTC. Its translation is CAWSEGLVQETQYF. Based on the CDR3 plus reference TRBV30 and TRBJ2-5, the full variable domain is SQTIHQWPATLVQPVGSPLSLECTVEGTSNPNLYWYRQAAGRGLQLLFYSVGIGQISSEVPQNLSASRPQDRQFILSSKKLLLSDSGFYLCAWSEGLVQETQYFGPGTRLLVL.

Only a few counts were recorded for this clone. The V call is TRBV7-6, the J call TRBJ2-7; 12 bases agree with TRBD2. Germline loops: CDR1 SGHVS, CDR2 FNYEAQ. After removal of 5 bases from V and 5 bases from J, the junction contained 7 bases not matched to a gene. CDR3 length: 15 residues. CDR3 sequence: CASSRTSGELNEQYF. CDR3 bases: TGTGCCAGCAGCCGGACTAGCGGGGAACTCAACGAGCAGTACTTC.

The rearrangement links TRBV30 to TRBJ1-2; weak D call: TRBD1 (6 bases). The CDR3 consists of 13 residues. CDR1 GTSNPN and CDR2 SVGIG come from the germline V gene (reference sequence). V lost 3 bases, J lost 2 bases, and 10 bases lay in between. The CDR3 region is CAWSPGENYGYTF. The CDR3 DNA reads TGTGCCTGGAGCCCAGGGGAGAACTATGGCTACACCTTC.

The J gene is TRBJ2-5, the V gene TRBV6-1, with 12 bases lining up with TRBD1. CDR1 and CDR2 (germline): MNHNS, SASEGT. Losses at the gene ends were 7 bases for V and 6 bases for J; bases not matched to a gene: 9. The CDR3 extends over 15 amino acids. The CDR3: CASNAGQGARKTQYF. In DNA, the CDR3 is TGTGCCAGCAACGCGGGACAGGGGGCTAGGAAGACCCAGTACTTC.

The rearrangement links TRBV6-1 to TRBJ1-4, with 8 bases that match TRBD1. V was clipped by 1 base and J by 13 bases; unmatched bases: 5. CDR3 length: 13 amino acids. CDR1 MNHNS and CDR2 SASEGT come from the germline V gene. In DNA form, the CDR3 reads TGTGCCAGCAGTGAAGGGACAGGGTGGGCACTGTTTTTT. Encoded protein: CASSEGTGWALFF.

There are a few counts of this clone. The chain couples TRBV11-2 to TRBJ2-1, with D maybe TRBD2 (6 bases). CDR3 length equals 16 residues. CDR1 and CDR2 from the germline V gene are SGHAT and FQNNGV. V shed 1 base and J shed 8 bases, with 18 bases lying between them. CDR3 sequence (DNA): TGTGCCAGCAGCTTAGCCGGGGGTTCCCCGTCCGATGAGCAGTTCTTC. Its translation: CASSLAGGSPSDEQFF. The full variable domain, its missing parts supplied by reference TRBV11-2 and TRBJ2-1, is EAGVAQSPRYKIIEKRQSVAFWCNPISGHATLYWYQQILGQGPKLLIQFQNNGVVDDSQLPKDRFSAERLKGVDSTLKIQPAKLEDSAVYLCASSLAGGSPSDEQFFGPGTRLTVL.

V is TRBV7-9 and J is TRBJ2-3; a weak D match, TRBD2 (5 bases). CDR3 length: 14 residues. V lost 1 base, J lost 2 bases, and 7 bases lay in between. Germline V gives CDR1 SEHNR, CDR2 FQNEAQ (reference sequence). The CDR3 is CASSLGGITDTQYF. The CDR3 region has the DNA TGTGCCAGCAGCTTAGGAGGGATCACAGATACGCAGTATTTT.

V gene TRBV6-6 combines with J gene TRBJ2-1; TRBD2 matches 13 bases. Unmatched junction bases numbered 1, after V lost 5 bases and J lost 3 bases. From germline, CDR1 is MNHNY and CDR2 SVGAGI (reference sequence). The CDR3 contains 15 residues. CDR3 residues: CASSRTSGSYNEQFF. The CDR3 DNA follows: TGTGCCAGCAGTCGGACTAGCGGGAGCTACAATGAGCAGTTCTTC.

The rearrangement uses TRBV6-4 and TRBJ2-7, with TRBD2 identical over 7 bases. Germline trimming cut 0 bases from V and 0 bases from J; bases unmatched to any gene: 5. The CDR3 totals 16 residues. Germline V CDR1 and CDR2: MRHNA, SNTAGT. The CDR3 sequence is CASSDSLREHSYEQYF. The CDR3 region has the DNA TGTGCCAGCAGTGACTCGTTGCGGGAGCACTCCTACGAGCAGTACTTC.

The chain links TRBV15 to TRBJ1-1; TRBD1 might be the D (5 bases). CDR3 size: 14 residues. From germline, CDR1 is LNHNV and CDR2 YYDKDF (reference sequence). V shed 0 bases and J shed 3 bases, with 8 bases lying between them. CDR3 residues: CATSRDRVDTEAFF. The CDR3 bases are TGTGCCACCAGCAGAGACAGGGTGGACACTGAAGCTTTCTTT.

This rearrangement joins TRBV28 to TRBJ1-1; unclear D gene. With 4 bases removed from V and 4 bases from J, the gap between germline ends came to 7 bases. Germline CDR1 is MDHEN and CDR2 is SYDVKM. The CDR3 sequence is 12 residues long. CDR3 loop: CASSSGGTEAFF. The CDR3 bases are TGTGCCAGCAGTTCCGGCGGCACTGAAGCTTTCTTT.

The chain is built from TRBV9 and TRBJ2-2; 13 bases map to TRBD2. V dropped 4 bases and J dropped 0; count of bases not matched to a gene: 6. Germline-derived CDR1 and CDR2 are SGDLS and YYNGEE. There are 18 residues in the CDR3. CDR3 DNA sequence: TGTGCCAGCAGCTTAGGACTAGCGGGGGCTCCGAACACCGGGGAGCTGTTTTTT. This codes for CASSLGLAGAPNTGELFF.

This chain uses TRBV2 with TRBJ2-1; 13 bases align to TRBD2. The CDR3 is made up of 15 amino acids. Germline V CDR1 and CDR2: SNHLY, FYNNEI. Germline trimming cut 5 bases from V and 12 bases from J; bases unmatched to any gene: 10. The CDR3 DNA sequence: TGTGCCAGCAGTAGCACTAGCGGGAGGGGGTTTATGCAGTTCTTC. Translated, it gives CASSSTSGRGFMQFF.

Only one count was recorded for this clone. The V call is TRBV6-5, the J call TRBJ2-7, with D perhaps TRBD2 (5 bases). With 7 bases removed from V and 0 bases from J, the gap between germline ends came to 10 bases. Germline V CDR1 and CDR2: MNHEY, SVGAGI. This CDR3 contains 13 residues. The chain's CDR3 is CASTPGYSYEQYF. The CDR3 DNA sequence: TGTGCCAGCACCCCGGGATACTCCTACGAGCAGTACTTC.

This chain connects TRBV6-5 to TRBJ1-1; maybe TRBD1 (5 bases). The CDR3 has 14 residues. CDR1 MNHEY and CDR2 SVGAGI come from the germline V gene. V gave up 2 bases and J gave up 11 bases, with 18 bases separating them. Here the CDR3 DNA reads TGTGCCAGCAGTTACATTAGGGACTATCACTATGCTTTCTTT. It specifies CASSYIRDYHYAFF.

This clone was picked up a small number of times. V gene TRBV19 combines with J gene TRBJ1-5; possible D gene TRBD1, 5 bases. The length of the CDR3 is 12 residues. The germline CDR1 and CDR2 sequences are LNHDA and SQIVND (reference sequence). V lost 6 bases, J lost 4 bases, and 7 bases lay in between. CDR3 sequence: CASRTVNQPQHF. CDR3 nucleotides: TGTGCCAGTAGGACAGTTAATCAGCCCCAGCATTTT.

J is TRBJ1-5 and V is TRBV2; no definite D call. The CDR3 length is 15 residues. V dropped 2 bases and J dropped 5 bases, with 13 bases sitting between them. CDR1 and CDR2 from the germline V gene are SNHLY and FYNNEI. CDR3: CASSERSGSYQPQHF. The DNA of the CDR3 is TGTGCCAGCAGTGAAAGGTCAGGATCTTATCAGCCCCAGCATTTT.

This clone was detected only a few times. This chain links TRBV25-1 with TRBJ1-1, with D possibly matching TRBD1 (6 bases). V shed 3 bases and J shed 10 bases, with 21 bases lying between them. Germline V gene sequence: CDR1 MGHDK, CDR2 SYGVNS. The CDR3 has 15 residues. The CDR3 region is CASSELPGQGGRAFF. As DNA, the CDR3 is TGTGCCAGCAGTGAGTTACCGGGGCAAGGGGGACGAGCTTTCTTT.

This chain uses TRBV27 with TRBJ2-7; tentatively, D is TRBD1 (6 bases). The CDR3 extends over 15 amino acids. Trimming stripped 7 bases from V and 3 bases from J, with 19 bases between. Germline CDR1 is MNHEY and CDR2 is SMNVEV (reference sequence). The CDR3 is CASKVGQTSGYEQYF. DNA of the CDR3: TGTGCCAGCAAAGTCGGACAGACGTCCGGCTACGAGCAGTACTTC.

This clone was recorded only once. The chain joins TRBV10-2 to TRBJ2-3; TRBD2 matches at 12 bases. Germline assignment: CDR1 WSHSY and CDR2 SAAADI. The CDR3 contains 14 residues. The V gene end was trimmed by 6 bases and the J gene end by 5 bases; junction bases not matched to a gene: 3. The CDR3 sequence is CASRSSGGGDTQYF. The CDR3 nucleotides are TGCGCCAGCAGGTCTAGCGGGGGGGGAGATACGCAGTATTTT.

In this sample, this clone turned up a few times. This chain uses TRBV11-2 with TRBJ2-2, with 7 bases fitting TRBD2. V was pared by 0 bases and J by 5 bases, with 3 bases of the junction left unmatched. The CDR3 is made up of 15 amino acids. Germline V CDR1 and CDR2: SGHAT, FQNNGV. The CDR3 DNA is TGTGCCAGCAGCTTAGAGGCTAGCGGTACCGGGGAGCTGTTTTTT. This translates into CASSLEASGTGELFF.

This clone is a singleton in its sample. V is TRBV6-5 and J is TRBJ2-7; TRBD1 agrees at 8 bases. The length of the CDR3 is 13 residues. Germline trimming cut 5 bases from V and 2 bases from J; bases unmatched to any gene: 2. CDR1 is MNHEY, CDR2 SVGAGI, per germline. CDR3 sequence reads: CASSDRGPYEQYF. DNA of the CDR3: TGTGCCAGCAGTGACAGGGGACCCTACGAGCAGTACTTC.

In this sample, this clone turned up a few times. The rearrangement links TRBV19 to TRBJ2-1; 12 bases agree with TRBD2. With 0 bases clipped from V and 2 bases from J, the junction kept 8 bases outside the gene matches. The germline gives CDR1 LNHDA, CDR2 SQIVND (reference sequence). CDR3 length: 19 residues. As DNA, the CDR3 is TGTGCCAGTAGTATAGAGTGGGGGACTAGCGGGCTTCCCTACAATGAGCAGTTCTTC. As protein: CASSIEWGTSGLPYNEQFF.

There are a few counts of this clone. This chain connects TRBV5-6 to TRBJ1-3; D may be TRBD1 (6 bases). Trimming left V 3 bases short and J 4 bases short, with 8 bases between. Germline lookup yields CDR1 SGHDT and CDR2 YYEEEE. The length of the CDR3 is 13 residues. CDR3 sequence reads: CASSYGQGNTIYF. The CDR3 DNA follows: TGTGCCAGCAGCTACGGACAGGGAAACACCATATATTTT.

This chain uses TRBV7-2 with TRBJ2-7; TRBD2 matches 12 bases. Unmatched junction bases numbered 8, after V lost 5 bases and J lost 6 bases. Germline V gives CDR1 SGHTA, CDR2 FQGNSA. The CDR3 consists of 15 residues. The CDR3 spells CASSARLAGAGEQYF. The CDR3 DNA reads TGTGCCAGCAGCGCAAGACTAGCGGGAGCGGGCGAGCAGTACTTC.

The CDR3 here is CASNRDYSYEQYF. As DNA, the CDR3 is TGTGCCAGCAACCGGGACTACTCCTACGAGCAGTACTTC. The genes are TRBV6-1 and TRBJ2-7; TRBD2 matches at 7 bases. This CDR3 has 13 amino acids. V lost 7 bases and J lost 0; bases outside the gene matches: 3. Germline lookup yields CDR1 MNHNS and CDR2 SASEGT.